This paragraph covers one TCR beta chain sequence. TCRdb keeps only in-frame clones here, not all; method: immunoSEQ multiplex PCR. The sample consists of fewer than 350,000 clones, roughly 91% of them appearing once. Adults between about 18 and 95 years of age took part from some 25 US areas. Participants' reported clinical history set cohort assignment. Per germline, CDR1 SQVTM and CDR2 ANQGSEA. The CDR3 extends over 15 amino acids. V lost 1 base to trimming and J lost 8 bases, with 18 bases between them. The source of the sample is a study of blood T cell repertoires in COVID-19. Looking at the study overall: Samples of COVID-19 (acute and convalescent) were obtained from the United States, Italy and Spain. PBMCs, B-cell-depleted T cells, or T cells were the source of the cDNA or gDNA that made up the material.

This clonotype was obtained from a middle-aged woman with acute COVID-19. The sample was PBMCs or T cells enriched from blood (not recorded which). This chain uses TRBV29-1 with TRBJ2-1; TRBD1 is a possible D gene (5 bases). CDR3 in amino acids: CSVEAQGDFFDEQFF. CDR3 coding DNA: TGCAGCGTTGAAGCCCAAGGGGATTTTTTCGATGAGCAGTTCTTC.